A single sample gave rise to the 27 T cell receptor beta chains below, sequenced in a study of neurological immune-mediated disorders. TCRdb re-derived calls from the 5' RACE reads in MiXCR, one entry per CDR3 protein. The repertoire holds some 50,000 distinct CDR3 sequences, with roughly 25% as singletons. Sequences were obtained from PBMCs. These receptors came from a woman aged 70 to 79 in good health.

This clonotype was seen repeatedly, ten times or more. This chain links TRBV9 with TRBJ1-2; no firm D call. The CDR3 extends over 15 amino acids. The V gene lost 3 bases and the J gene lost 4 bases, with 16 bases spanning the gap. Per the germline V gene, CDR1 is SGDLS and CDR2 is YYNGEE. The CDR3 spells CASSESLGVAYGYTF. In DNA form, the CDR3 reads TGTGCCAGCAGCGAGAGCCTCGGCGTGGCCTATGGCTACACCTTC. The full variable domain, with the rest looked up from reference TRBV9 and TRBJ1-2, is DSGVTQTPKHLITATGQRVTLRCSPRSGDLSVYWYQQSLDQGLQFLIQYYNGEERAKGNILERFSAQQFPDLHSELNLSSLELGDSALYFCASSESLGVAYGYTFGSGTRLTVV.

This clonotype was seen many times. The gene calls are TRBV7-2 and TRBJ1-3; D is unclear. Per germline, CDR1 SGHTA and CDR2 FQGNSA. Deletions cut 1 base from V and 6 bases from J, with 10 bases between. This CDR3 comprises 14 residues. CDR3 sequence reads: CASSLVGAANTIYF. Written as DNA, the CDR3 is TGTGCCAGCAGCTTAGTCGGAGCCGCAAACACCATATATTTT.

Only one count was recorded for this clonotype. The chain is built from TRBV7-9 and TRBJ1-6, with D uncertain. CDR3 length equals 14 residues. V was clipped by 6 bases and J by 7 bases, with 13 bases between them. Per germline, CDR1 SEHNR and CDR2 FQNEAQ (reference sequence). The CDR3, as DNA: TGTGCCAGCAGTACAGACTGGGCGAATTCACCCCTCCACTTT. It specifies CASSTDWANSPLHF. The full variable domain, with the rest looked up from reference TRBV7-9 and TRBJ1-6, is DTGVSQNPRHKITKRGQNVTFRCDPISEHNRLYWYRQTLGQGPEFLTYFQNEAQLEKSRLLSDRFSAERPKGSFSTLEIQRTEQGDSAMYLCASSTDWANSPLHFGNGTRLTVT.

The CDR3 coding sequence is TGTGCCAGCAGCGCAAGCGGGGGACAGAGGAGCACTGAAGCTTTCTTT. It encodes CASSASGGQRSTEAFF. The V and J genes are TRBV7-9 and TRBJ1-1; 7 bases fit TRBD1. CDR1 and CDR2 from the germline V gene are SEHNR and FQNEAQ (reference sequence). The CDR3 spans 16 residues. Trimming cost V 5 bases and J 4 bases; bases outside gene matches: 13.

Many counts were recorded for this clonotype. This chain links TRBV20-1 with TRBJ1-1; 7 bases line up with TRBD1. V shed 5 bases and J 4 bases; nucleotides not matched to a gene: 10. This CDR3 is built from 14 residues. Germline V lookup: CDR1 DFQATT, CDR2 SNEGSKA (reference sequence). The chain's CDR3 is CSARTGNSFTEAFF. In DNA, the CDR3 is TGCAGTGCTCGGACAGGAAACAGCTTCACTGAAGCTTTCTTT.

This clonotype was detected many times. At one end, the junction sequence differs from germline, possibly due to a read error. The chain employs TRBV29-1 and TRBJ2-5; D is unclear. This CDR3 comprises 13 residues. Germline values: CDR1 SQVTM, CDR2 ANQGSEA. CDR3 region: CSGEIGSQETQYF. The CDR3 bases are TGCAGCGGTGAAATCGGCTCACAAGAGACCCAGTACTTC.

The chain's CDR3 is CASSMDILQETQYF. CDR3 nucleotide sequence: TGTGCCAGTAGTATGGACATCCTTCAAGAGACCCAGTACTTC. This chain links TRBV19 with TRBJ2-5, with D perhaps TRBD1 (5 bases). Trimming left V 3 bases short and J 2 bases short, with 10 bases between. The CDR3 runs 14 residues. CDR1 LNHDA and CDR2 SQIVND come from the germline V gene (reference sequence).

This clonotype occurred many times. The chain has TRBV4-1 and TRBJ2-5; no clear D. Germline lookup yields CDR1 MGHRA and CDR2 YSYEKL. V gave up 2 bases and J gave up 2 bases, with 9 bases separating them. This CDR3 comprises 14 residues. The CDR3 coding sequence is TGCGCCAGCAGCCAATGGACCGCTCAAGAGACCCAGTACTTC. It codes for CASSQWTAQETQYF.

There are a few counts of this clonotype. This chain uses TRBV6-1 with TRBJ1-1, with 9 bases matching TRBD1. The CDR3 contains 14 residues. V trimming: 6 bases; J trimming: 3 bases; junction bases outside the gene matches: 5. Germline CDR1 MNHNS, CDR2 SASEGT. The CDR3 DNA sequence: TGTGCCAGCAGGTACAGGGGGCGCGACACTGAAGCTTTCTTT. Protein: CASRYRGRDTEAFF.

This clonotype was observed at least ten times. The chain is built from TRBV7-2 and TRBJ2-1; TRBD2 matches at 8 bases. This CDR3 has 16 residues. V lost 3 bases and J lost 2; bases outside the gene matches: 6. Germline values: CDR1 SGHTA, CDR2 FQGNSA. The CDR3 nucleotides read TGTGCCAGCAGCTTCCAGGGACTAGGAACCTACAATGAGCAGTTCTTC. Protein product: CASSFQGLGTYNEQFF.

The V gene is TRBV12-3 or TRBV12-4, the J gene TRBJ1-5, with 7 bases aligning to TRBD1. This CDR3 is 15 amino acids long. V was pared by 5 bases and J by 7 bases, with 11 bases of the junction left unmatched. CDR3 amino acids: CASSEQGSIGQPQHF. DNA for the CDR3: TGTGCCAGCAGTGAACAGGGGTCCATTGGACAGCCCCAGCATTTT.

V is TRBV20-1 and J is TRBJ2-7; TRBD1 agrees at 7 bases. Germline V gives CDR1 DFQATT, CDR2 SNEGSKA (reference sequence). The CDR3 has 12 amino acids. The J segment lost 5 bases and the V segment lost 2 bases, leaving 3 bases of the junction unmatched. CDR3 in amino acids: CSARRQGDEQYF. The CDR3 coding sequence is TGCAGTGCTAGAAGGCAGGGGGACGAGCAGTACTTC.

This clonotype was counted at least ten times. The rearrangement uses TRBV5-1 and TRBJ1-2, with D tentatively TRBD1 (6 bases). V was cut by 4 bases and J by 2 bases, with 12 bases left in between. Germline V CDR1 and CDR2: SGHRS, YFSETQ. This CDR3 is built from 14 residues. CDR3: CASSAGATNYGYTF. CDR3 nucleotide sequence: TGCGCCAGCAGCGCGGGGGCCACAAACTATGGCTACACCTTC.

This clonotype appeared many times. The chain is built from TRBV20-1 and TRBJ2-3; 14 bases match TRBD2. The junction had 11 bases not matched to a gene; V was cut back by 3 bases and J by 3 bases. CDR1 and CDR2 (germline): DFQATT, SNEGSKA (reference sequence). The CDR3 runs to 18 residues. The CDR3 DNA is TGCAGTGCTAGGGGGGGCGGGACTAGCGGGAGCAGGACAGATACGCAGTATTTT. Translation: CSARGGGTSGSRTDTQYF.

This clonotype was observed many times. The gene calls are TRBV3-1 and TRBJ2-1; D gene unclear. Trimming left V 5 bases short and J 3 bases short, with 17 bases between. Germline CDR1 LGHDT, CDR2 YNNKEL (reference sequence). The CDR3 has 16 amino acids. CDR3 bases: TGTGCCAGCAGCGAAGGGCCTAGTGGAGTCTACAATGAGCAGTTCTTC. Amino acids: CASSEGPSGVYNEQFF.

This clonotype has at least ten counts. The chain joins TRBV20-1 to TRBJ2-3; TRBD2 agrees at 10 bases. Germline assignment: CDR1 DFQATT and CDR2 SNEGSKA (reference sequence). This CDR3 has 16 residues. With V trimmed by 3 bases and J by 2 bases, 8 bases remained unmatched. Here the CDR3 DNA reads TGCAGTGCTAGGGGACTAGCGAGATATAACACAGATACGCAGTATTTT. This translates into CSARGLARYNTDTQYF.

The chain uses TRBV20-1 and TRBJ1-4; D is unresolved. The CDR3 runs to 12 residues. CDR1 and CDR2 (germline): DFQATT, SNEGSKA (reference sequence). Deletions cut 5 bases from V and 3 bases from J, with 7 bases between. CDR3 loop: CSAGLANEKLFF. In nucleotides, the CDR3 is TGCAGTGCTGGGTTGGCTAATGAAAAACTGTTTTTT.

The table lists this clonotype with many counts. The chain couples TRBV5-1 to TRBJ2-7; possibly TRBD1 or TRBD2 for D (5 bases each). V was shortened by 4 bases and J by 7 bases, with 21 bases between the two germline ends. This CDR3 is built from 15 residues. From germline, CDR1 is SGHRS and CDR2 YFSETQ. CDR3 nucleotides: TGCGCCAGCAGCCCACAGCAGGGATCCTCGGGGGAGCAGTACTTC. Translating it yields CASSPQQGSSGEQYF. Variable domain in full (rest from reference TRBV5-1 and TRBJ2-7): KAGVTQTPRYLIKTRGQQVTLSCSPISGHRSVSWYQQTPGQGLQFLFEYFSETQRNKGNFPGRFSGRQFSNSRSEMNVSTLELGDSALYLCASSPQQGSSGEQYFGPGTRLTVT.

The sample holds a few counts of this clonotype. The rearrangement joins TRBV20-1 to TRBJ1-1; TRBD1 might be the D (5 bases). CDR3 size: 17 residues. Between the trimmed V and J ends, which lost 0 bases and 7 bases, there was a span of 24 bases. Germline CDR1 is DFQATT and CDR2 is SNEGSKA (reference sequence). Here the CDR3 reads CSARESFTGTASIEAFF. In DNA, the CDR3 is TGCAGTGCTAGAGAATCATTTACCGGGACCGCGAGTATTGAAGCTTTCTTT.

This clonotype has at least ten counts. DNA for the CDR3: TGTGCCAGCAGTTACCGGGACAGGGAAGAGACCCAGTACTTC. It specifies CASSYRDREETQYF. J is TRBJ2-5 and V is TRBV6-6; 9 bases match TRBD1. V gave up 2 bases and J gave up 3 bases; unmatched junction bases: 1. CDR1 is MNHNY and CDR2 is SVGAGI in the germline V gene (reference sequence). The length of the CDR3 is 14 residues.

This clonotype was counted between two and nine times. V gene TRBV5-1 combines with J gene TRBJ2-6; perhaps D is TRBD1 or TRBD2 (5 bases each). V was pared by 2 bases and J by 4 bases, with 19 bases between. There are 18 residues in the CDR3. The germline gives CDR1 SGHRS, CDR2 YFSETQ. The CDR3: CASSFSVEGTLGANVLTF. The CDR3 nucleotides are TGCGCCAGCAGCTTTTCAGTTGAGGGGACCTTGGGGGCCAACGTCCTGACTTTC.

Notes on this clonotype: At one end, the junction sequence differs from germline, possibly due to a read error. This chain joins TRBV5-5 and TRBJ2-1; D uncertain. The CDR3 loop spans 13 amino acids. Germline V gene sequence: CDR1 SGHKS, CDR2 YYEKEE (reference sequence). The CDR3 loop reads CANSLLPPCEQFF. The CDR3 bases are TGTGCCAACAGCTTGTTACCCCCTTGTGAGCAGTTCTTC.

This clonotype was picked up many times. The chain combines TRBV27 with TRBJ1-2; D uncertain. Trimming shortened V by 5 bases and J by 2 bases, and 12 bases separated the two germline ends. Per germline, CDR1 MNHEY and CDR2 SMNVEV (reference sequence). There are 14 residues in the CDR3. The chain's CDR3 is CASSPRADNYGYTF. In DNA, the CDR3 is TGTGCCAGCAGTCCCCGCGCCGACAACTATGGCTACACCTTC.

Many counts were recorded for this clonotype. This chain uses TRBV7-2 with TRBJ2-5; 15 positions match TRBD2. Germline CDR1 and CDR2: SGHTA and FQGNSA. The trim removed 5 bases at V and 5 bases at J, leaving 9 bases unmatched. The CDR3 spans 17 residues. The CDR3 nucleotides are TGTGCCAGCAGCCTTAAGGGGACTAGCGGGAGGAGGGAGACCCAGTACTTC. Translating gives CASSLKGTSGRRETQYF.

This clonotype was detected many times. The J gene is TRBJ2-5, the V gene TRBV20-1; TRBD2 matches at 10 bases. Unmatched junction bases numbered 6, after V lost 4 bases and J lost 4 bases. This CDR3 region has 14 residues. Germline V gene data show CDR1 as DFQATT and CDR2 as SNEGSKA (reference sequence). CDR3 loop: CSAILAGVSETQYF. For the CDR3, the DNA is TGCAGTGCTATCCTAGCGGGAGTATCAGAGACCCAGTACTTC.

Turning to this clonotype: At one end, the junction sequence differs from germline, possibly due to a read error. CDR3 amino acids: CSARLLLAVSTDTQYF. The CDR3 bases are TGCAGTGCTAGACTATTACTAGCGGTGAGCACAGATACACAGTATTTT. The chain recombines TRBV20-1 with TRBJ2-3; 8 bases are a match to TRBD2. Germline assignment: CDR1 DFQATT and CDR2 SNEGSKA (reference sequence). The CDR3 has 16 amino acids.

The table lists this clonotype with many counts. The chain uses TRBV12-3 or TRBV12-4 and TRBJ2-7; tentatively, D is TRBD1 or TRBD2 (5 bases each). The CDR3 totals 15 residues. The V end was cut by 6 bases, the J end by 7 bases, with 22 bases between. As DNA, the CDR3 is TGTGCCAGCAGAGAATACGAGGGGCCACAGAGGGAGCAGTACTTC. Its protein is CASREYEGPQREQYF.